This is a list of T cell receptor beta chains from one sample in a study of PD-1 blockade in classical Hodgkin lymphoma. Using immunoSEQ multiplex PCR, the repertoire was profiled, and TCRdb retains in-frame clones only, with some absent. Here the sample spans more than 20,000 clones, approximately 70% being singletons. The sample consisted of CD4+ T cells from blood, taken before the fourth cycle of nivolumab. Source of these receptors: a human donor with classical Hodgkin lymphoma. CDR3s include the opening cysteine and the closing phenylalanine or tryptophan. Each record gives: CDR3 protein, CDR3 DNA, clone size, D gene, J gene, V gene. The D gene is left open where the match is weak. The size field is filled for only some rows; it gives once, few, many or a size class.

CDR3: CASSIDGGAGEETQYF
DNA: TGTGCCAGTAGTATAGATGGGGGGGCCGGGGAAGAGACCCAGTACTTC
size: -
D: -
J: TRBJ2-5
V: TRBV19

CDR3: CAAEKGRGTNYGYTF
DNA: TGTGCCGCCGAAAAAGGAAGGGGGACGAACTATGGCTACACCTTC
size: -
D: -
J: TRBJ1-2
V: TRBV19

CDR3: CASRDGNSPLHF
DNA: TGTGCCAGCAGAGACGGGAATTCACCCCTCCACTTT
size: few
D: -
J: TRBJ1-6
V: TRBV6-5

CDR3: CAGSQVPGSPYNSPLHF
DNA: TGCGCCGGCAGCCAAGTACCGGGTTCCCCATATAATTCACCCCTCCACTTT
size: -
D: -
J: TRBJ1-6
V: TRBV4-3

CDR3: CASSYGGVYEQYF
DNA: TGTGCCAGCAGTTACGGGGGTGTTTACGAGCAGTACTTC
size: -
D: -
J: TRBJ2-7
V: TRBV6-5

CDR3: CASSLAGGSSYEQYF
DNA: TGTGCCAGCAGCTTAGCGGGGGGTTCCTCCTACGAGCAGTACTTC
size: -
D: -
J: TRBJ2-7
V: TRBV11-1

CDR3: CAWSRGGYEQYF
DNA: TGTGCCTGGAGTAGAGGGGGTTACGAGCAGTACTTC
size: -
D: -
J: TRBJ2-7
V: TRBV30

CDR3: CASSPHSNYGYTF
DNA: TGTGCCAGCTCGCCCCATTCTAACTATGGCTACACCTTC
size: -
D: -
J: TRBJ1-2
V: TRBV18

CDR3: CSVMTGAFF
DNA: TGCAGCGTTATGACCGGGGCTTTCTTT
size: -
D: -
J: TRBJ1-1
V: TRBV29-1

CDR3: CASSLVHPGTGSPLHF
DNA: TGTGCCAGCAGCTTGGTCCATCCAGGGACAGGTTCACCCCTCCACTTT
size: few
D: TRBD1
J: TRBJ1-6
V: TRBV5-6

CDR3: CASSKGQNTEAFF
DNA: TGTGCCAGTTCGAAAGGGCAGAACACTGAAGCTTTCTTT
size: few
D: -
J: TRBJ1-1
V: TRBV19

CDR3: CASSSYSNTEAFF
DNA: TGTGCCAGCAGCTCTTACTCGAACACTGAAGCTTTCTTT
size: once
D: -
J: TRBJ1-1
V: TRBV11-2

CDR3: CAINRGPTGDTQYF
DNA: TGTGCCATCAACCGGGGCCCAACGGGGGATACGCAGTATTTT
size: few
D: -
J: TRBJ2-3
V: TRBV10-3

CDR3: CASPPRGDTQYF
DNA: TGTGCCAGCCCTCCCCGGGGGGATACGCAGTATTTT
size: -
D: -
J: TRBJ2-3
V: TRBV11-3

CDR3: CASSLEGRRNQPQHF
DNA: TGCGCCAGCAGCTTGGAGGGCCGCCGCAATCAGCCCCAGCATTTT
size: few
D: -
J: TRBJ1-5
V: TRBV5-1

CDR3: CASSSWLHSYNSPLHF
DNA: TGTGCCAGCAGTTCCTGGCTGCACTCCTATAATTCACCCCTCCACTTT
size: -
D: -
J: TRBJ1-6
V: TRBV6-5

CDR3: CASSQDMASGGRDTGELFF
DNA: TGTGCCAGCAGCCAAGACATGGCCAGCGGGGGGAGGGACACCGGGGAGCTGTTTTTT
size: -
D: TRBD2
J: TRBJ2-2
V: TRBV4-2

CDR3: CASSSPSGETQYF
DNA: TGTGCCAGCAGTTCGCCGTCTGGAGAGACCCAGTACTTC
size: -
D: -
J: TRBJ2-5
V: TRBV7-2

CDR3: CASSETGGSAYGYTF
DNA: TGTGCCAGCAGTGAAACAGGGGGCAGCGCCTATGGCTACACCTTC
size: -
D: TRBD1
J: TRBJ1-2
V: TRBV6-1

CDR3: CASSLTGGPRGDTQYF
DNA: TGTGCCAGCAGTTTAACGGGGGGGCCGAGGGGAGATACGCAGTATTTT
size: -
D: TRBD2
J: TRBJ2-3
V: TRBV27

CDR3: CASSVVRTGRTDTQYF
DNA: TGTGCCAGCAGTGTCGTTAGGACAGGGCGCACAGATACGCAGTATTTT
size: -
D: TRBD1
J: TRBJ2-3
V: TRBV6-1

CDR3: CASSERSGFSQEQYF
DNA: TGTGCCAGCAGTGAAAGGTCGGGGTTCAGCCAGGAGCAGTACTTC
size: -
D: -
J: TRBJ2-7
V: TRBV2

CDR3: CASSHPLRGGLETQYF
DNA: TGTGCCAGCAGCCACCCTCTGCGGGGGGGCCTGGAGACCCAGTACTTC
size: -
D: TRBD2
J: TRBJ2-5
V: TRBV11-1